This T cell receptor (beta chain) emerged from a study of early T cells in non-severe SARS-CoV-2 infection. Overall study results and limits: The study's VDJdb matching favored anti-spike CD8 responses and missed private and CD4 specificities.

CDR3 size: 15 residues. Germline CDR1 reads SGHVS; CDR2 reads FQNEAQ. V was clipped by 5 bases and J by 1 base, with 14 bases between them. This clonotype was counted many times. Its antigen is undetermined. Unique molecular identifiers tagged individual cDNA molecules. MiXCR, applied by TCRdb to the 5' RACE reads, yields one record per CDR3 protein. The data show about 33,000 distinct CDR3 sequences, approximately 5% seen once. The rearrangement links TRBV7-8 to TRBJ1-1; D unclear. Sample: whole blood. The receptor's source is an adult who was a healthcare worker with PCR-confirmed SARS-CoV-2 infection or an uninfected control (not recorded which). The CDR3 DNA sequence: TGTGCCAGCAGCCCTACTACGCCAGGGAACACTGAAGCTTTCTTT. Translated, it gives CASSPTTPGNTEAFF.